This TCR beta chain was captured in a study of CD8+ T cells in alopecia areata. About the study: Tofacitinib administration to treated patients was oral, at 5 to 10 mg twice daily.

The CDR3 sequence is 14 residues long. Between the trimmed V and J ends, which lost 4 bases and 1 base, there was a span of 11 bases. CDR1 MNHNY and CDR2 SVGAGI come from the germline V gene (reference sequence). The authors extracted RNA and reverse transcribed it into cDNA as the sequencing template. Some clones are missing from TCRdb's copy, which holds only in-frame ones; the method was immunoSEQ multiplex PCR. Of 45,000 to 60,000 clones in the sample, 90% to 97% were seen once. Alopecia areata patients gave lesional scalp punch biopsies and peripheral blood samples. Study-wide points: Affected lesional scalp, above all in alopecia totalis/universalis, was more clonal than normal scalp.

In regard to this clone: No antigen is known for it.

This sample comprised CD8+ T cells sorted from blood, obtained at week 0. V gene TRBV6-6 combines with J gene TRBJ2-7, with D possibly TRBD2 on 6 matching bases. The TCR was taken from a human donor with alopecia areata. The CDR3 sequence is CASSWGDPSYEQYF. The CDR3 coding sequence is TGTGCCAGCAGTTGGGGGGACCCATCCTACGAGCAGTACTTC.